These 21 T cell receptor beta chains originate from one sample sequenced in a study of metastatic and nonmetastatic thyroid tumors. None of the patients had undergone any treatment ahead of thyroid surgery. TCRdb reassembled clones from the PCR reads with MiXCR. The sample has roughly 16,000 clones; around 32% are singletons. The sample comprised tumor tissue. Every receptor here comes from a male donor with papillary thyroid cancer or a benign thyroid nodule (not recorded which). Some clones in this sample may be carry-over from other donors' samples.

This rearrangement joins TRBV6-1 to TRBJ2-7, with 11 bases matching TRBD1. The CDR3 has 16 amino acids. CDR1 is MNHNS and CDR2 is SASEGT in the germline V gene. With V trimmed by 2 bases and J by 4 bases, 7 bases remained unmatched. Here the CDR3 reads CASSEYAGTGGYEQYF. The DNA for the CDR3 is TGTGCCAGCAGTGAATATGCCGGGACAGGGGGTTACGAGCAGTACTTC.

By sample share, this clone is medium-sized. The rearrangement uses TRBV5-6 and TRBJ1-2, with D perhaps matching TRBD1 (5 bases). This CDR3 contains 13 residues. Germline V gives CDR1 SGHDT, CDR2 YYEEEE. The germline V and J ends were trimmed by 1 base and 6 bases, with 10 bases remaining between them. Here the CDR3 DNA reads TGTGCCAGCAGCTTGTCGTCGGGGGATGGCTACACCTTC. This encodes CASSLSSGDGYTF.

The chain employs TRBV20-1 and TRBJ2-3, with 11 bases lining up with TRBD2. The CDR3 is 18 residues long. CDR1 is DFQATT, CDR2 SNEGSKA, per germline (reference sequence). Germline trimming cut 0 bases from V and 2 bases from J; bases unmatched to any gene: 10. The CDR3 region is CSARDRFGTSGPTDTQYF. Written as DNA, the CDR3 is TGCAGTGCTAGAGATCGTTTCGGGACTAGCGGCCCCACAGATACGCAGTATTTT.

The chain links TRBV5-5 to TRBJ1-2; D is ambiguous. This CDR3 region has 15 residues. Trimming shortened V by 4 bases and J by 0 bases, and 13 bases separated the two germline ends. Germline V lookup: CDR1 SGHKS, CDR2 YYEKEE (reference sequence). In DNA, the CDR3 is TGTGCCAGCAGCCTGCTGGCAGCCACTAACTATGGCTACACCTTC. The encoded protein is CASSLLAATNYGYTF. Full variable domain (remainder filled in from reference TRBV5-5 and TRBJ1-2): DAGVTQSPTHLIKTRGQQVTLRCSPISGHKSVSWYQQVLGQGPQFIFQYYEKEERGRGNFPDRFSARQFPNYSSELNVNALLLGDSALYLCASSLLAATNYGYTFGSGTRLTVV.

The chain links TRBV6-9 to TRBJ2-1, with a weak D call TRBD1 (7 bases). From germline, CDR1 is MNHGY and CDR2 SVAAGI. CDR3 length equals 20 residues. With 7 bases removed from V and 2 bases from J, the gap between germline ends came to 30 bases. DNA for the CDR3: TGTGCCAGCATATTCCGGGACAGCGGAAGTAGCGGATGTCCCTACAATGAGCAGTTCTTC. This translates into CASIFRDSGSSGCPYNEQFF.

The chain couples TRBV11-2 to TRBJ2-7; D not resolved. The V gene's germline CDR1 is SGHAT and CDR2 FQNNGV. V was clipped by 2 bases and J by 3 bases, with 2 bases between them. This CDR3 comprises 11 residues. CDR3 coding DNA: TGTGCCAGCAGCTTAATCTACGAGCAGTACTTC. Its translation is CASSLIYEQYF. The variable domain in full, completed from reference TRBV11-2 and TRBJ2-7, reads EAGVAQSPRYKIIEKRQSVAFWCNPISGHATLYWYQQILGQGPKLLIQFQNNGVVDDSQLPKDRFSAERLKGVDSTLKIQPAKLEDSAVYLCASSLIYEQYFGPGTRLTVT.

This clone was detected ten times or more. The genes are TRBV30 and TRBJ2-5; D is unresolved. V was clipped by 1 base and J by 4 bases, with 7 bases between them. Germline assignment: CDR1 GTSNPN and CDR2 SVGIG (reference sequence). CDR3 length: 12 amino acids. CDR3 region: CAWSGLGETQYF. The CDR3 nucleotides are TGTGCCTGGAGTGGGTTAGGAGAGACCCAGTACTTC.

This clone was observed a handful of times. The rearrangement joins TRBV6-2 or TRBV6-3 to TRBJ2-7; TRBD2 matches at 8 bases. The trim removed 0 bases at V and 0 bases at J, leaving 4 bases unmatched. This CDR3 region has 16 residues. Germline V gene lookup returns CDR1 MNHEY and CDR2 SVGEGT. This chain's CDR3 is CASSYSMAGGSYEQYF. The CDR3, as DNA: TGTGCCAGCAGTTACTCGATGGCGGGAGGCTCCTACGAGCAGTACTTC.

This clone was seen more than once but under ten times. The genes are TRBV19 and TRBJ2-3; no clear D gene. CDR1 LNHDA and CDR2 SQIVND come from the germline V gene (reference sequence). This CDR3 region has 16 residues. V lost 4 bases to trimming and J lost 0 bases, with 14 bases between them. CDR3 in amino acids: CASSTGTGPSTDTQYF. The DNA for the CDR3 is TGTGCCAGTAGTACAGGAACGGGTCCCAGCACAGATACGCAGTATTTT.

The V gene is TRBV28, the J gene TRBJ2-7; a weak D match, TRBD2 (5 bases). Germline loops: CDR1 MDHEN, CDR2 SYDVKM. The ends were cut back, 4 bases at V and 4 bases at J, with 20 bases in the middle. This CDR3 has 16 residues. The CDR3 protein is CASSSTQTWTGYEQYF. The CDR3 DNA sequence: TGTGCCAGCAGTTCCACCCAGACCTGGACTGGATACGAGCAGTACTTC. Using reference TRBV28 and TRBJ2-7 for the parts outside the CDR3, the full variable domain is DVKVTQSSRYLVKRTGEKVFLECVQDMDHENMFWYRQDPGLGLRLIYFSYDVKMKEKGDIPEGYSVSREKKERFSLILESASTNQTSMYLCASSSTQTWTGYEQYFGPGTRLTVT.

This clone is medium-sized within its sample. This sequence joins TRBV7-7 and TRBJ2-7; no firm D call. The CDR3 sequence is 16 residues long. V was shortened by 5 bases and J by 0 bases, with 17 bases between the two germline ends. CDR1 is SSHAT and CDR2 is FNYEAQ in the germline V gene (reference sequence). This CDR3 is CASSPAPYPTSYEQYF. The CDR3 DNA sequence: TGTGCCAGCAGCCCCGCCCCCTACCCTACCTCCTACGAGCAGTACTTC.

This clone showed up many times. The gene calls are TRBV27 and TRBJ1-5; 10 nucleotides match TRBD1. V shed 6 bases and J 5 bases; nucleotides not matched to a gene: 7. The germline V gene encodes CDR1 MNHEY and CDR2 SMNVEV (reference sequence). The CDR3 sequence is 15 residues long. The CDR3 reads CASSRGQGYDQPQHF. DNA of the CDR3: TGTGCCAGCAGCAGGGGACAGGGGTACGATCAGCCCCAGCATTTT.

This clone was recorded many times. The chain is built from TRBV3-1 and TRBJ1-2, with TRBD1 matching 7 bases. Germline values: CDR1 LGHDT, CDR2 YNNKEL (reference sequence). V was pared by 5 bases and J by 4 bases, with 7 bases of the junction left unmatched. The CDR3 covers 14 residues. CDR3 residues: CASSFSRDSYGYTF. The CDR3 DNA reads TGTGCCAGCAGCTTCTCCCGGGACAGCTATGGCTACACCTTC.

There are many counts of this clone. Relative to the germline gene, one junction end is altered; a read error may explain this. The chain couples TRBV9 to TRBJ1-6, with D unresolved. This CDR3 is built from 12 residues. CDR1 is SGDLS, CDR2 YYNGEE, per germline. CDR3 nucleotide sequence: TGTGCCAGCAGCGGAGATACGTCACGCCTCCACTTT. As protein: CASSGDTSRLHF.

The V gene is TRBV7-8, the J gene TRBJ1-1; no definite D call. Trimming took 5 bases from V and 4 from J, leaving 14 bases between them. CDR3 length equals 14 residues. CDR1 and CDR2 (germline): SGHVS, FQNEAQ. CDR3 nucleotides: TGTGCCAGCAGCCACCAGACCTTGAGCACTGAAGCTTTCTTT. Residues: CASSHQTLSTEAFF.

Here the CDR3 DNA reads TGTGCCTGGAGCCAATCGAACACTGAAGCTTTCTTT. Its protein is CAWSQSNTEAFF. The chain couples TRBV30 to TRBJ1-1; D uncertain. The CDR3 covers 12 residues. CDR1 and CDR2 (germline): GTSNPN, SVGIG (reference sequence). Trimming pared 3 bases from V and 1 base from J, leaving 6 bases between.

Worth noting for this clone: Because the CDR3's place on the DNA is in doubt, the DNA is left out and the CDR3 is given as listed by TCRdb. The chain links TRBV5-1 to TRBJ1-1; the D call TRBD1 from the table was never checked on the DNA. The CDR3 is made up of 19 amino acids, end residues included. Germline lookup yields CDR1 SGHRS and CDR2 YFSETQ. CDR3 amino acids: CASSFGPGQGAIKNTEAFF.

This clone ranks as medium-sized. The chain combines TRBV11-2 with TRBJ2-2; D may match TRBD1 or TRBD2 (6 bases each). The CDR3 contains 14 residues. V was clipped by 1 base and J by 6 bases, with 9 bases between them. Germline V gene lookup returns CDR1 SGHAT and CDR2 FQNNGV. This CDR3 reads CASSLVGGPGELFF. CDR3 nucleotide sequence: TGTGCCAGCAGCTTAGTCGGGGGCCCCGGGGAGCTGTTTTTT. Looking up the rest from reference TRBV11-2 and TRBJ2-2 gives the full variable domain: EAGVAQSPRYKIIEKRQSVAFWCNPISGHATLYWYQQILGQGPKLLIQFQNNGVVDDSQLPKDRFSAERLKGVDSTLKIQPAKLEDSAVYLCASSLVGGPGELFFGEGSRLTVL.

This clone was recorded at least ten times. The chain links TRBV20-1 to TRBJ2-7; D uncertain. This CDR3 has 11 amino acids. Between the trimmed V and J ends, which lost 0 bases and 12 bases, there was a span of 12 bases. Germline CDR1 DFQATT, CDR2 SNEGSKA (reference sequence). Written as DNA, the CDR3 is TGCAGTGCTAGAGATTGGGGAACCCTGTACTTC. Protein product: CSARDWGTLYF.

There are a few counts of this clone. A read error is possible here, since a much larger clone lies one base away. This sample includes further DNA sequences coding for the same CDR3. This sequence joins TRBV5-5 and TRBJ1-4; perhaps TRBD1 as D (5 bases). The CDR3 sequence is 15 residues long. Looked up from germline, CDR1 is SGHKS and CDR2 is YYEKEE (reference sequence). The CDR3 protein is CASSLGGEWAEKPFF. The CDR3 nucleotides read TGTGCCAGCAGCTTAGGAGGGGAATGGGCTGAAAAACCGTTCTTT.

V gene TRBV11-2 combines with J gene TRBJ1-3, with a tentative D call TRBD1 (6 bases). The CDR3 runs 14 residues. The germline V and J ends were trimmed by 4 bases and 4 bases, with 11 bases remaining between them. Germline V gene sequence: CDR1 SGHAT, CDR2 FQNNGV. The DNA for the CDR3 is TGTGCCAGCAGCTCCATTGGACAGGGAAACACCATATATTTT. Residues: CASSSIGQGNTIYF.